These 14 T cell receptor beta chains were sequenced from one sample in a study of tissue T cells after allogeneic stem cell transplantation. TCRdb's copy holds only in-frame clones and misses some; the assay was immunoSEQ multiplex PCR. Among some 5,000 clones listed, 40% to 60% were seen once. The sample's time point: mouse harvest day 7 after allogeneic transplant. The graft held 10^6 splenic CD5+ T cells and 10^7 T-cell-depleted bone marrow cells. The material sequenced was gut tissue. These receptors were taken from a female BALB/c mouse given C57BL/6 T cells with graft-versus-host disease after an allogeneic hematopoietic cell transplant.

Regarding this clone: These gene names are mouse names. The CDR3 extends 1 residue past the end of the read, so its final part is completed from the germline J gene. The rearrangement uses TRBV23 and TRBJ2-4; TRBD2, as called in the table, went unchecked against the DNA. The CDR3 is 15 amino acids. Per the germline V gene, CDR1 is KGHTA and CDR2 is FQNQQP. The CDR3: CSSSPSTGAENTLYF. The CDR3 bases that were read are TGCTCCAGCAGTCCCTCGACTGGGGCCGAAAACACCTTGTAC. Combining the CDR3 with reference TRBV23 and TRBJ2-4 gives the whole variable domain DAAVTQKPRYLIKMKGQEAEMKCIPEKGHTAVFWYQQKQSKELKFLIYFQNQQPLDQIDMVKERFSAVCPSSSLCSLGIRTCEAEDSALYLCSSSPSTGAENTLYFGAGTRLSVL.

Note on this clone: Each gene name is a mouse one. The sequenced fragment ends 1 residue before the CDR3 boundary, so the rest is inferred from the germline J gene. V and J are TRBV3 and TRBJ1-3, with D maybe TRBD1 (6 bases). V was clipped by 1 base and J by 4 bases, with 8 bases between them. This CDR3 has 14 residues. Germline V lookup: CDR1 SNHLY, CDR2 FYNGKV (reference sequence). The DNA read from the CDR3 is TGTGCCAGCAGCTTAGTCAGGGGAGGAAATACGCTCTAT. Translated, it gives CASSLVRGGNTLY. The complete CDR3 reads CASSLVRGGNTLYF.

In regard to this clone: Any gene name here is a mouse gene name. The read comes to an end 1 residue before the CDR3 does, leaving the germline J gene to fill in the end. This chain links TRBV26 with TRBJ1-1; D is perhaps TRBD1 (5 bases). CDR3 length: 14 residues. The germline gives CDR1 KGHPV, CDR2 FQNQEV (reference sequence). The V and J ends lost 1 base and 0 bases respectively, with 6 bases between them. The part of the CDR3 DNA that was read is TGTGCCAGCAGTCTGTTGACAGCAAACACAGAAGTCTTC. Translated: CASSLLTANTEVF. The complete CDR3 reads CASSLLTANTEVFF.

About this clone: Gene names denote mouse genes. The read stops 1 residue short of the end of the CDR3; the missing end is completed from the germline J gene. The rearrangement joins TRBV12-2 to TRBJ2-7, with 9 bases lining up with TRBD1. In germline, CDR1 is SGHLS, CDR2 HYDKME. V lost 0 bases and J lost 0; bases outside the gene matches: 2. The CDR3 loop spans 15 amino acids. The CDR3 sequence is CASSLEDRGSYEQYF. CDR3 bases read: TGTGCCAGCTCTCTCGAGGACAGGGGCTCCTATGAACAGTAC.

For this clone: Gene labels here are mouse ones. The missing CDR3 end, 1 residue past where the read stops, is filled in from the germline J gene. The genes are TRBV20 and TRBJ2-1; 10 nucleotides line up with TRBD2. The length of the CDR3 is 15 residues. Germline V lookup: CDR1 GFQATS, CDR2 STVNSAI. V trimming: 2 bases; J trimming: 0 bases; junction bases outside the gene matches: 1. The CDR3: CGARNWGGNYAEQFF. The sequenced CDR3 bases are TGTGGTGCTAGGAACTGGGGGGGTAACTATGCTGAGCAGTTC. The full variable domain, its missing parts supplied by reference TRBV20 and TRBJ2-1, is GALVYQYPRRTICKSGTSMRMECQAVGFQATSVAWYRQSPQKTFELIALSTVNSAIKYEQNFTQEKFPISHPNLSFSSMTVLNAYLEDRGLYLCGARNWGGNYAEQFFGPGTRLTVL.

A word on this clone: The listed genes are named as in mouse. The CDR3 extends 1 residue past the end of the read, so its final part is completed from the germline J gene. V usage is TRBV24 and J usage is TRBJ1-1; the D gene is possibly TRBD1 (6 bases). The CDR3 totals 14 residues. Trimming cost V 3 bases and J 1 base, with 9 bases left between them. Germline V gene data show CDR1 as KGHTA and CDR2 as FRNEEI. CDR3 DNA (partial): TGTGCCAGCAGTCTAAGGGGGGGAAACACAGAAGTCTTC. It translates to CASSLRGGNTEVF. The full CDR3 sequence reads CASSLRGGNTEVFF.

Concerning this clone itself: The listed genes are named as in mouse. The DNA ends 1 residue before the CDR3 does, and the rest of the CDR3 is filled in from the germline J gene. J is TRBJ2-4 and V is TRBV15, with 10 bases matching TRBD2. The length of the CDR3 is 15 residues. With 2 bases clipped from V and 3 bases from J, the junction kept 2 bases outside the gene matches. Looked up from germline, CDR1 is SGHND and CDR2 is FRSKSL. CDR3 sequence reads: CASSLPGGAQNTLYF. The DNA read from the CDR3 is TGTGCCAGCAGTTTACCTGGGGGGGCGCAAAACACCTTGTAC. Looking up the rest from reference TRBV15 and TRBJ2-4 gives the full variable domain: DAGVTQTPRHEVAEKGQTIILKCEPVSGHNDLFWYRQTKIQGLELLSYFRSKSLMEDGGAFKDRFKAEMLNSSFSTLKIQPTEPKDSAVYLCASSLPGGAQNTLYFGAGTRLSVL.

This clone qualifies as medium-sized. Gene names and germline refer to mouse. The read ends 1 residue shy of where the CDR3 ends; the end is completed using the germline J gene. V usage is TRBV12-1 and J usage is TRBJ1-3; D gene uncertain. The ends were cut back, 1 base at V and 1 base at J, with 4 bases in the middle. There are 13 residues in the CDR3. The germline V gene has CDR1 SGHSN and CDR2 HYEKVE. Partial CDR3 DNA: TGTGCCAGCTCTCTGGGGTCTGGAAATACGCTCTAT. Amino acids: CASSLGSGNTLY. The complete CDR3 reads CASSLGSGNTLYF.

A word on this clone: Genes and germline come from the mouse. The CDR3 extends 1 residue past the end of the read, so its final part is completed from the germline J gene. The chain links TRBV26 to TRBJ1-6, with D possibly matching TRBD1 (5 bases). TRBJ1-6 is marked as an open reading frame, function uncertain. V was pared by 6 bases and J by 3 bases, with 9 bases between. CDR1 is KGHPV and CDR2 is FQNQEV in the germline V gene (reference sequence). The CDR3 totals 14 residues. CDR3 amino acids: CASRSTVYNSPLYF. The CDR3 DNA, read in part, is TGTGCCAGCAGATCGACAGTCTATAATTCGCCCCTCTAC.

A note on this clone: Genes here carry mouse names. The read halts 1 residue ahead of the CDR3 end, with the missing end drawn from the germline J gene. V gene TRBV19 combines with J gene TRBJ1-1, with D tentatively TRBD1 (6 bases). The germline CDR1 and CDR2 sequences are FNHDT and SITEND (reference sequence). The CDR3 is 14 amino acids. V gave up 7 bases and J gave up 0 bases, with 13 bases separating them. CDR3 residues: CASVRDTANTEVFF. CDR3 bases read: TGTGCCAGCGTCCGGGACACAGCAAACACAGAAGTCTTC.

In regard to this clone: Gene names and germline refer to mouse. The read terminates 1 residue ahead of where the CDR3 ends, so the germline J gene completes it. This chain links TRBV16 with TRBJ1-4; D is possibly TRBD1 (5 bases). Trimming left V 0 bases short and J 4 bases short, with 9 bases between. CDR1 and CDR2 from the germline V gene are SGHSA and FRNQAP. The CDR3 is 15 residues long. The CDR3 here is CASSLEGGGNERLFF. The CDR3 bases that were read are TGTGCAAGCAGCTTAGAGGGCGGGGGCAACGAAAGATTATTT.

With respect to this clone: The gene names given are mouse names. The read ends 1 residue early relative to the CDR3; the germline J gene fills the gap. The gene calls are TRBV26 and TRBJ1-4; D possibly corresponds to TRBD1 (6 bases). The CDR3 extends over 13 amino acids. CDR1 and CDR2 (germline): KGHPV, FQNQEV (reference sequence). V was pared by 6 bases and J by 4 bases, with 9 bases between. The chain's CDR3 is CASRTGHNERLFF. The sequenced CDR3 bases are TGTGCCAGCAGGACAGGTCACAACGAAAGATTATTT.

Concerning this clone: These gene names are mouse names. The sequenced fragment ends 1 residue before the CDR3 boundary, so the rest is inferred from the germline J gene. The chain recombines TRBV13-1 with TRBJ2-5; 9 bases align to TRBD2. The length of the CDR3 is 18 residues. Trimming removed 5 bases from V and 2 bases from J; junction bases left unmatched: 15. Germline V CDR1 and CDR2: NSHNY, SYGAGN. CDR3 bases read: TGTGCCAGCAGGTCCGGCCGGAACTGGGGGGCCCTCCAAGACACCCAGTAC. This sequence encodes CASRSGRNWGALQDTQY. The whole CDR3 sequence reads CASRSGRNWGALQDTQYF.

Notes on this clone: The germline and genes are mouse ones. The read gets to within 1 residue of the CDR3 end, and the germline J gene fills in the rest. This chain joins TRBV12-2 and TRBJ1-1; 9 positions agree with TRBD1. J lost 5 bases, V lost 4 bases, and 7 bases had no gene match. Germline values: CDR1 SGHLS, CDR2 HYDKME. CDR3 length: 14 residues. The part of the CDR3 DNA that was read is TGTGCCAGCTCCCAGGGACAGGGAGGGACAGAAGTCTTC. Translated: CASSQGQGGTEVF. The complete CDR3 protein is CASSQGQGGTEVFF.